One sample yielded the 12 T cell receptor beta chains listed below, sequenced in a study of cytomegalovirus exposure and HLA in healthy donors. The study ran its PCR with 60 Vbeta and 13 Jbeta primers. TCRdb keeps only in-frame clones here, not all; method: immunoSEQ multiplex PCR. Among fewer than 200,000 clones listed, approximately 80% were seen once. Sequences were obtained from PBMCs. The source is a female donor in good health and CMV-seronegative.

The chain carries TRBV5-6 and TRBJ2-5; 8 bases align to TRBD1. The better agreement between TRBJ2-7 and the DNA end casts doubt on the J call. The CDR3 runs 14 residues. Germline values: CDR1 SGHDT, CDR2 YYEEEE. The DNA for the CDR3 is TGTGCCAGCAGCTTTGGACAGGGAAGCTACGAGCAGTACTTC. This encodes CASSFGQGSYEQYF.

The chain has TRBV4-1 and TRBJ2-7; 8 bases line up with TRBD2. The CDR3 consists of 15 residues. Germline assignment: CDR1 MGHRA and CDR2 YSYEKL. Trimming took 6 bases from V and 2 from J; bases not matched to a gene: 9. CDR3 residues: CASSRGGTKAYEQYF. The CDR3 DNA is TGCGCCAGCAGTCGCGGGGGGACAAAGGCCTACGAGCAGTACTTC.

The CDR3 reads CASSFGGGENTEAFF. The CDR3 DNA reads as TGTGCCAGCAGCTTCGGCGGGGGTGAGAACACTGAAGCTTTCTTT. The gene calls are TRBV7-9 and TRBJ1-1, with D possibly TRBD1 on 5 matching bases. The CDR3 sequence is 15 residues long. Deletions cut 3 bases from V and 1 base from J, with 12 bases between. Germline loops: CDR1 SEHNR, CDR2 FQNEAQ (reference sequence).

This rearrangement joins TRBV5-1 to TRBJ2-3; D is ambiguous. V gave up 4 bases and J gave up 1 base, with 7 bases separating them. Germline V gene lookup returns CDR1 SGHRS and CDR2 YFSETQ. The CDR3 has 13 residues. The CDR3 DNA reads as TGCGCCAGCAGCATGAGCGGCACAGATACGCAGTATTTT. Protein product: CASSMSGTDTQYF.

The gene calls are TRBV11-2 and TRBJ2-3; weak D call: TRBD1 (5 bases). This CDR3 is built from 14 residues. V gave up 3 bases and J gave up 3 bases, with 10 bases separating them. Germline V CDR1 and CDR2: SGHAT, FQNNGV. CDR3 sequence (DNA): TGTGCCAGCAGCTTGGAAAGGGGTACAGATACGCAGTATTTT. Translating it yields CASSLERGTDTQYF. The entire variable domain, with the rest obtained from reference TRBV11-2 and TRBJ2-3, is as follows: EAGVAQSPRYKIIEKRQSVAFWCNPISGHATLYWYQQILGQGPKLLIQFQNNGVVDDSQLPKDRFSAERLKGVDSTLKIQPAKLEDSAVYLCASSLERGTDTQYFGPGTRLTVL.

V is TRBV7-8 and J is TRBJ2-5; TRBD2 matches at 11 bases. The junction had 9 bases not matched to a gene; V was cut back by 1 base and J by 5 bases. Germline V gene lookup returns CDR1 SGHVS and CDR2 FQNEAQ. This CDR3 has 17 residues. DNA of the CDR3: TGTGCCAGCAGCTTAGGGCTAGCGGGGGGCCGTGGGGAGACCCAGTACTTC. This translates into CASSLGLAGGRGETQYF.

The chain couples TRBV7-9 to TRBJ1-1, with no clear D. This CDR3 is 14 amino acids long. V was pared by 2 bases and J by 0 bases, with 7 bases between. Germline lookup yields CDR1 SEHNR and CDR2 FQNEAQ (reference sequence). CDR3 DNA: TGTGCCAGCAGCTTATCTTTTCTGAACACTGAAGCTTTCTTT. Its protein product is CASSLSFLNTEAFF.

V is TRBV28 and J is TRBJ1-5, with 8 bases aligning to TRBD1. CDR3 length: 14 amino acids. The germline gives CDR1 MDHEN, CDR2 SYDVKM. Unmatched junction bases numbered 4, after V lost 6 bases and J lost 3 bases. The CDR3 loop reads CASRTGGVNQPQHF. In nucleotides, the CDR3 is TGTGCCAGCAGAACAGGGGGAGTCAATCAGCCCCAGCATTTT.

This clone has only a few counts. The J gene is TRBJ1-1, the V gene TRBV2, with D unresolved. The CDR3 is 15 residues long. The V end was cut by 5 bases, the J end by 4 bases, with 17 bases between. Germline assignment: CDR1 SNHLY and CDR2 FYNNEI. The CDR3 DNA sequence: TGTGCCAGCAGTTACCCTTTCGGAGAGGGCACTGAAGCTTTCTTT. This encodes CASSYPFGEGTEAFF.

This clone was detected once. V and J are TRBV6-1 and TRBJ2-1; 8 bases map to TRBD2. Trimming at V came to 7 bases and at J to 7 bases, leaving 12 bases not matched to a gene. This CDR3 has 15 residues. In germline, CDR1 is MNHNS, CDR2 SASEGT. Here the CDR3 DNA reads TGTGCCAGCACCCCGGGAGGGTGGAACACGAATGAGCAGTTCTTC. Its translation: CASTPGGWNTNEQFF.

This chain joins TRBV11-3 and TRBJ2-7, with D possibly matching TRBD1 (5 bases). Germline CDR1 reads SGHNT; CDR2 reads YENEEA. The CDR3 loop spans 14 amino acids. V lost 4 bases to trimming and J lost 5 bases, with 15 bases between them. The CDR3 coding sequence is TGTGCCAGCAGCTCGATGAACAGGTATCACGAGCAGTACTTC. Residues: CASSSMNRYHEQYF.

The V call is TRBV6-5, the J call TRBJ1-5; D is ambiguous. Germline loops: CDR1 MNHEY, CDR2 SVGAGI. This CDR3 comprises 15 residues. With 3 bases removed from V and 2 bases from J, the gap between germline ends came to 11 bases. The CDR3 bases are TGTGCCAGCAGTTATGGCCGGGGTCGCAATCAGCCCCAGCATTTT. It encodes CASSYGRGRNQPQHF.